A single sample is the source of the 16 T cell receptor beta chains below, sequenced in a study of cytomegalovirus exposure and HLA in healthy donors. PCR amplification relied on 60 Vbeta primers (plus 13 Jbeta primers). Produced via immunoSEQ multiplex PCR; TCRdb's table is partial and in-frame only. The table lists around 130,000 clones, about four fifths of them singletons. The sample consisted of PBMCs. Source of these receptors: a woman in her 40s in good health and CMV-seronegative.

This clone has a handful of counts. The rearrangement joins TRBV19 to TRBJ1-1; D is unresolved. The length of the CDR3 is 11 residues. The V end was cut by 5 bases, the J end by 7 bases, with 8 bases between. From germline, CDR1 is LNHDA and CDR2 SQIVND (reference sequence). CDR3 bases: TGTGCCAGTAGTGCCGCTATTGAAGCTTTCTTT. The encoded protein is CASSAAIEAFF.

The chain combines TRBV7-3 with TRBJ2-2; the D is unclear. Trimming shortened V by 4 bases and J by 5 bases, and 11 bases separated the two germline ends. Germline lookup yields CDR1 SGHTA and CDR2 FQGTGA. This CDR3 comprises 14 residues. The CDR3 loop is CASSSGFSTGELFF. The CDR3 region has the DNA TGTGCCAGCAGCTCCGGGTTTAGTACCGGGGAGCTGTTTTTT.

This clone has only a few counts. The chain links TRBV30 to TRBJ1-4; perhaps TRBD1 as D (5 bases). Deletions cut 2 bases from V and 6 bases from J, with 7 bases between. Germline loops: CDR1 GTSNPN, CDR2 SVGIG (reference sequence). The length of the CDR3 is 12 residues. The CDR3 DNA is TGTGCCTGGAGTCAGGGTCATGAAAAACTGTTTTTT. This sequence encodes CAWSQGHEKLFF. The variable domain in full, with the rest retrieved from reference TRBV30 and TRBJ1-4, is SQTIHQWPATLVQPVGSPLSLECTVEGTSNPNLYWYRQAAGRGLQLLFYSVGIGQISSEVPQNLSASRPQDRQFILSSKKLLLSDSGFYLCAWSQGHEKLFFGSGTQLSVL.

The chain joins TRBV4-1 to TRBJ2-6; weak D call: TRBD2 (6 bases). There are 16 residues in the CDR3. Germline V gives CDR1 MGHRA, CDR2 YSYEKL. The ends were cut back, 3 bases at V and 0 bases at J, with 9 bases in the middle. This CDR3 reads CASSQREVSGANVLTF. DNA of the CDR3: TGCGCCAGCAGCCAGAGGGAGGTCTCTGGGGCCAACGTCCTGACTTTC.

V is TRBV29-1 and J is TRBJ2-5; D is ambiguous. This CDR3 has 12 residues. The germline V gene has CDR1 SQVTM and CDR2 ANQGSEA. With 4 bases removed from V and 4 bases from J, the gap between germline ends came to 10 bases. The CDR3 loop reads CSVVPTGETQYF. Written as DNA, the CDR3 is TGCAGCGTTGTCCCTACTGGAGAGACCCAGTACTTC.

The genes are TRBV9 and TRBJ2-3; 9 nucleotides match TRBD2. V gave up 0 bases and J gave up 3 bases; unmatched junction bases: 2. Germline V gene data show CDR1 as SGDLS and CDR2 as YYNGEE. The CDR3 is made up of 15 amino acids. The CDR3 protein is CASSVVAGGTDTQYF. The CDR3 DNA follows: TGTGCCAGCAGCGTAGTGGCGGGGGGGACAGATACGCAGTATTTT.

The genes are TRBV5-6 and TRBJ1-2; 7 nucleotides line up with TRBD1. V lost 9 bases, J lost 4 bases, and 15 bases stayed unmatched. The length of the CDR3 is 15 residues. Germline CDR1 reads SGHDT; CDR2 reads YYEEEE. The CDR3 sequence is CATSGGTAPAYGYTF. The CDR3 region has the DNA TGTGCCACCTCTGGGGGGACAGCCCCGGCCTATGGCTACACCTTC.

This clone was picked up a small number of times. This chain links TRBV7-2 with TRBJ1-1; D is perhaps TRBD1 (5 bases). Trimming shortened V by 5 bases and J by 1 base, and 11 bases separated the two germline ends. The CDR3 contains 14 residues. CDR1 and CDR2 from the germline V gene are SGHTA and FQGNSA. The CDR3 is CASSIKTGNTEAFF. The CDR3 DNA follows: TGTGCCAGCAGCATCAAAACAGGGAACACTGAAGCTTTCTTT.

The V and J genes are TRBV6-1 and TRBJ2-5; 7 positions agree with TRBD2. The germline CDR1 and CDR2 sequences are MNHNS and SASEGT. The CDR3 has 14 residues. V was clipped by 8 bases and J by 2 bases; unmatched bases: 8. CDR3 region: CASSGTTSQETQYF. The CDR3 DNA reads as TGTGCCAGCTCCGGGACTACCTCGCAAGAGACCCAGTACTTC.

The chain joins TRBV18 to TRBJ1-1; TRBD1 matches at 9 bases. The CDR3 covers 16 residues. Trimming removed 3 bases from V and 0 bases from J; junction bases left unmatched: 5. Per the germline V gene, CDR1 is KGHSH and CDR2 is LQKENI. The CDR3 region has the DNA TGTGCCAGCTCACCTGGACAGGGGCTCGTGAACACTGAAGCTTTCTTT. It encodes CASSPGQGLVNTEAFF.

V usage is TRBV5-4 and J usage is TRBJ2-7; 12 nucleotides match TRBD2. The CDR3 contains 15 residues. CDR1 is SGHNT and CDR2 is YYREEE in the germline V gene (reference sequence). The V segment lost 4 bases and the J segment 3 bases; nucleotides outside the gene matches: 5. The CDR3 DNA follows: TGTGCCAGCAGCACACTAGCGGGGGGCTTCTACGAGCAGTACTTC. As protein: CASSTLAGGFYEQYF.

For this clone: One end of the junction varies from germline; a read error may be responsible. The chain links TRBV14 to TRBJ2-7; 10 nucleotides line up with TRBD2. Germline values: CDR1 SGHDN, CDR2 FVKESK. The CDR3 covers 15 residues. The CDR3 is CASSLERGGIYGQYF. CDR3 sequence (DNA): TGTGCCAGCAGCCTTGAGCGGGGGGGCATCTACGGGCAGTACTTC.

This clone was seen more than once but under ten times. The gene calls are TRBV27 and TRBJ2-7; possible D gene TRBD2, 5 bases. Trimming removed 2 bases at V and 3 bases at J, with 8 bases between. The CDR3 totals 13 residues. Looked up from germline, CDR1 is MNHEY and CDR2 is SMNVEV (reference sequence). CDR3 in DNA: TGTGCCAGCAGTTTAGCTAGCAGCTACGAGCAGTACTTC. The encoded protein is CASSLASSYEQYF.

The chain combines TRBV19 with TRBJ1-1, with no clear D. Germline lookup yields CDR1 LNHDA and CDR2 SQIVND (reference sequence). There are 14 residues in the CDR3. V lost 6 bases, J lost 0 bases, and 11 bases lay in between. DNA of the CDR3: TGTGCCAGTAGACCCTCAACAGTGAACACTGAAGCTTTCTTT. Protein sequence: CASRPSTVNTEAFF.

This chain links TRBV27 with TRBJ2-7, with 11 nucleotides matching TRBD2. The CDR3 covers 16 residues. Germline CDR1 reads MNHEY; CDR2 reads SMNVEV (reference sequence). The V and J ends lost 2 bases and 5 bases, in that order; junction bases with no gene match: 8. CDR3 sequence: CASSLLSGRAIHEQYF. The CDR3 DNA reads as TGTGCCAGCAGTTTACTTAGCGGGAGGGCCATCCACGAGCAGTACTTC.

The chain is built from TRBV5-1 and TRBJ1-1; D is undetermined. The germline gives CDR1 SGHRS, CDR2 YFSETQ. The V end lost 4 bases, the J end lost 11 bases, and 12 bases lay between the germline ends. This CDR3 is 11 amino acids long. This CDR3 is CASSGRGPAFF. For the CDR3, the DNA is TGCGCCAGCAGCGGCCGTGGGCCGGCTTTCTTT.